This TCR beta chain was profiled in a study of blood T cell repertoires in COVID-19. Across the study: The origin of the acute and convalescent COVID-19 samples was the United States, Italy and Spain.

The CDR3 runs 14 residues. V was clipped by 1 base and J by 8 bases, with 12 bases between them. Germline V gene sequence: CDR1 SNHLY, CDR2 FYNNEI. Original processing notes: Amplification with reference gene primers provided the estimates of nucleated cell counts. Method: immunoSEQ multiplex PCR; TCRdb's copy keeps in-frame clones and lacks some. V, J and clone size are taken as reported in that table, and D and trimming were inferred from the DNA itself. The table has approximately 52,000 clones, roughly 87% seen once. Material for sequencing was peripheral blood. The chain couples TRBV2 to TRBJ2-4; D uncertain. This clonotype was obtained from a man aged 55-75 years with active COVID-19. This CDR3 is CASSEVPLMYIQYF. The CDR3 coding sequence is TGTGCCAGCAGTGAAGTTCCCCTTATGTACATTCAGTACTTC.